The present entry profiles one T cell receptor (beta chain) with its context. Its target is not known. Only CD45RO-negative cells positively selected for CCR7 counted as naive CD8 cells, so terminally differentiated effector memory CD45RA+ cells were excluded. The data were obtained in a study of shared clonotypes between healthy human individuals. Regarding the study as a whole: Sampling used blood alone; tissue repertoires probably differ.

This CDR3 has 13 amino acids. In germline, CDR1 is MNHEY, CDR2 SMNVEV (reference sequence). V was pared by 5 bases and J by 2 bases, with 9 bases between. Deep-level settings were used for running the assay. In the study's own analysis: In the immunoSEQ data, sequences were junction-only and lacked quality scores, so filtering differed. The table came from immunoSEQ multiplex PCR; TCRdb's copy has only in-frame clones and leaves some out. V, J and clone size reflect that table, while D and trimming were determined from the DNA. The profile shows roughly 2 million clones, approximately 94% of them singletons.

This TCR came from a man younger than 35 in good health. The rearrangement links TRBV27 to TRBJ1-2, with a tentative D call TRBD1 (6 bases). The source material was naive CD8+ T cells sorted from blood. Here the CDR3 DNA reads TGTGCCAGCAGTAATACAGGGAACTATGGCTACACCTTC. Residues: CASSNTGNYGYTF.